Listed here are 18 T cell receptor beta chains from one sample, sequenced in a study of cytomegalovirus exposure and HLA in healthy donors. The PCR contained 60 Vbeta and 13 Jbeta primers. TCRdb keeps only in-frame clones here, not all; method: immunoSEQ multiplex PCR. The sample holds some 130,000 clones; about 70% are singletons and the top ten take about 2.7%. The source material was PBMCs. These receptor sequences come from an older woman in good health and CMV-seropositive.

This clone was recorded a few times. The sample contains more than one DNA sequence encoding this CDR3. V usage is TRBV10-1 and J usage is TRBJ1-1, with unresolved D. The germline V gene has CDR1 WNHNN and CDR2 SYGVQD (reference sequence). This CDR3 has 12 amino acids. Deletions cut 4 bases from V and 3 bases from J, with 6 bases between. The CDR3 is CASSGQYTEAFF. Written as DNA, the CDR3 is TGCGCCAGCAGTGGTCAGTACACTGAAGCTTTCTTT.

The V gene is TRBV19, the J gene TRBJ2-1; 7 bases are a match to TRBD2. The J segment lost 7 bases and the V segment lost 6 bases, leaving 3 bases of the junction unmatched. The CDR3 sequence is 12 residues long. Germline V gene sequence: CDR1 LNHDA, CDR2 SQIVND (reference sequence). The CDR3 protein is CASRTGRNEQFF. DNA of the CDR3: TGTGCCAGTAGGACCGGGAGGAATGAGCAGTTCTTC. Together with reference TRBV19 and TRBJ2-1, the CDR3 gives the full variable domain: DGGITQSPKYLFRKEGQNVTLSCEQNLNHDAMYWYRQDPGQGLRLIYYSQIVNDFQKGDIAEGYSVSREKKESFPLTVTSAQKNPTAFYLCASRTGRNEQFFGPGTRLTVL.

The chain couples TRBV7-9 to TRBJ2-3; D unresolved. CDR3 length: 14 amino acids. V was trimmed by 1 base and J by 3 bases, leaving 8 bases between them. CDR1 is SEHNR, CDR2 FQNEAQ, per germline (reference sequence). The CDR3 bases are TGTGCCAGCAGCTTAGTTTTATATACAGATACGCAGTATTTT. Residues: CASSLVLYTDTQYF.

In this sample, this clone turned up a few times. The chain combines TRBV29-1 with TRBJ2-5; TRBD1 might be the D (5 bases). Germline values: CDR1 SQVTM, CDR2 ANQGSEA. This CDR3 spans 12 amino acids. Trimming cost V 7 bases and J 2 bases, with 11 bases left between them. The CDR3 region is CSAGRQQETQYF. The CDR3 nucleotides are TGCAGCGCCGGAAGACAGCAAGAGACCCAGTACTTC.

This chain joins TRBV5-1 and TRBJ2-5; 7 bases align to TRBD1. With the DNA end fitting TRBJ2-7 better, the J assignment may be wrong. Germline-derived CDR1 and CDR2 are SGHRS and YFSETQ. The CDR3 has 14 amino acids. The DNA of the CDR3 is TGCGCCAGCAGCTGGGACAGCGCCCTCTACGAGCAGTACTTC. This encodes CASSWDSALYEQYF.

This clone came up a few times. The gene calls are TRBV18 and TRBJ1-2; a weak D match, TRBD1 (5 bases). The germline gives CDR1 KGHSH, CDR2 LQKENI. CDR3 length equals 16 residues. Trimming stripped 0 bases from V and 4 bases from J, with 15 bases between. The CDR3 spells CASSPPGRVNFYGYTF. The CDR3, as DNA: TGTGCCAGCTCACCACCTGGCAGGGTGAACTTCTATGGCTACACCTTC.

This rearrangement joins TRBV5-1 to TRBJ1-4; TRBD1 matches 7 bases. Losses at the gene ends were 4 bases for V and 8 bases for J; bases not matched to a gene: 8. Germline V gives CDR1 SGHRS, CDR2 YFSETQ. CDR3 length equals 14 residues. The CDR3 DNA follows: TGCGCCAGCAGCGACGGGACAGCCTACGAAAAACTGTTTTTT. This codes for CASSDGTAYEKLFF.

The rearrangement uses TRBV2 and TRBJ2-7; D is possibly TRBD1 (6 bases). The CDR3 covers 13 residues. From germline, CDR1 is SNHLY and CDR2 FYNNEI. V lost 4 bases, J lost 5 bases, and 12 bases lay in between. The CDR3 DNA reads as TGTGCCAGCAGTGTGCACAGGGATAACGAGCAGTACTTC. This codes for CASSVHRDNEQYF.

In its sample, this clone ranks as medium-sized (0.01 to 0.1%). The rearrangement joins TRBV7-9 to TRBJ1-2; D is undetermined. Trimming removed 0 bases from V and 4 bases from J, with 9 bases in between. Per germline, CDR1 SEHNR and CDR2 FQNEAQ (reference sequence). The CDR3 runs to 14 residues. CDR3 sequence (DNA): TGTGCCAGCAGCTTAGCAGGCGGAGGCTATGGCTACACCTTC. It is translated as CASSLAGGGYGYTF.

The sample holds one count of this clone. V gene TRBV9 combines with J gene TRBJ1-1; D gene uncertain. Germline CDR1 is SGDLS and CDR2 is YYNGEE. Deletions cut 0 bases from V and 0 bases from J, with 6 bases between. The CDR3 totals 14 residues. The CDR3 nucleotides read TGTGCCAGCAGCGTAGAACAGATGAACACTGAAGCTTTCTTT. Protein sequence: CASSVEQMNTEAFF.

This clone showed up just a few times. The chain employs TRBV27 and TRBJ2-1; 13 nucleotides line up with TRBD2. Germline CDR1 is MNHEY and CDR2 is SMNVEV (reference sequence). CDR3 length: 15 amino acids. The V gene end was trimmed by 6 bases and the J gene end by 8 bases; junction bases not matched to a gene: 7. The CDR3 reads CASSLLAGGPYEQFF. The CDR3 DNA reads TGTGCCAGCAGCTTACTAGCGGGGGGGCCCTATGAGCAGTTCTTC.

The chain has TRBV5-1 and TRBJ1-2, with TRBD1 matching over 7 bases. CDR1 SGHRS and CDR2 YFSETQ come from the germline V gene. Losses at the gene ends were 4 bases for V and 2 bases for J; bases not matched to a gene: 5. This CDR3 has 14 residues. Here the CDR3 reads CASSLDRINYGYTF. CDR3 DNA sequence: TGCGCCAGCAGCCTGGACAGGATAAACTATGGCTACACCTTC.

This chain links TRBV5-1 with TRBJ2-5; perhaps TRBD2 as D (5 bases). The CDR3 has 14 amino acids. The ends were cut back, 3 bases at V and 5 bases at J, with 14 bases in the middle. Germline V gives CDR1 SGHRS, CDR2 YFSETQ. CDR3 protein: CASSSGRGQETQYF. The CDR3 DNA sequence: TGCGCCAGCAGCTCGGGTCGCGGGCAGGAGACCCAGTACTTC.

By proportion, this clone is medium-sized. This chain links TRBV27 with TRBJ2-7; D may be TRBD1 (6 bases). The germline V and J ends were trimmed by 6 bases and 3 bases, with 15 bases remaining between them. The CDR3 runs to 14 residues. CDR1 is MNHEY and CDR2 is SMNVEV in the germline V gene (reference sequence). The CDR3 nucleotides read TGTGCCAGCAGCTACGGGTCCAGGGGCTACGAGCAGTACTTC. Protein: CASSYGSRGYEQYF.

The chain combines TRBV14 with TRBJ2-6; 7 nucleotides align to TRBD1. V trimming: 4 bases; J trimming: 1 base; junction bases outside the gene matches: 4. The V gene's germline CDR1 is SGHDN and CDR2 FVKESK. The CDR3 length is 16 residues. The CDR3 region has the DNA TGTGCCAGCAGCCGGGACAGAACGTCTGGGGCCAACGTCCTGACTTTC. As protein: CASSRDRTSGANVLTF.

V gene TRBV2 combines with J gene TRBJ1-5, with D tentatively TRBD1 (6 bases). The V end was cut by 0 bases, the J end by 4 bases, with 13 bases between. CDR3 length: 16 amino acids. CDR1 SNHLY and CDR2 FYNNEI come from the germline V gene. The CDR3 loop is CASSEALGGANQPQHF. CDR3 DNA sequence: TGTGCCAGCAGTGAAGCGTTGGGGGGGGCGAATCAGCCCCAGCATTTT.

The rearrangement links TRBV11-2 to TRBJ2-7, with a possible D match to TRBD1 (5 bases). V lost 2 bases and J 6 bases, leaving 17 bases between the germline ends. The CDR3 has 15 residues. Germline CDR1 reads SGHAT; CDR2 reads FQNNGV. This chain's CDR3 is CASSLSGQALLEQYF. The CDR3 DNA sequence: TGTGCCAGCAGCTTATCCGGACAAGCCTTGCTCGAGCAGTACTTC.

Here the CDR3 reads CASFGYDTEAFF. The CDR3 region has the DNA TGTGCTTCGTTCGGTTATGACACTGAAGCTTTCTTT. The chain joins TRBV19 to TRBJ1-1, with D uncertain. The CDR3 extends over 12 amino acids. CDR1 is LNHDA and CDR2 is SQIVND in the germline V gene (reference sequence).